A selection of T cell receptor beta chains follows, all from one sample in a study of persistence of HIV-infected CD4 T cells. No antigen is known for these receptors. The protocol was immunoSEQ multiplex PCR, while the TCRdb copy is restricted to in-frame clones and leaves out a portion. The table shows 40,000 to 55,000 clones, with about 90% occurring only once. The sequencing used CD4+ T cells sorted from PBMCs after roughly 18-hour stimulation, collected from a patient who received antiretroviral therapy. These receptors were collected from an adult woman with HIV who was CMV-seropositive. Each CDR3 is given with its conserved first and last residue. D genes are given only for firm matches. Size is stated for part of the rows, as once, few or many counts, or as a class when the clone is expanded.

-	TRBV5-6	-	TRBJ1-5	TGTGCCAGCAGCTTGGCGGGGAATCAGCCCCAGCATTTT	CASSLAGNQPQHF
-	TRBV22-1	-	TRBJ2-7	TGTCCTGGGAGCGCACGAGCCCCACAGGGCTACGAGCAGTACTTC	CPGSARAPQGYEQYF
-	TRBV19	-	TRBJ1-5	TGTGCCAGTAGCGACAGGCGCAATCAGCCCCAGCATTTT	CASSDRRNQPQHF
-	TRBV28	once	TRBJ1-1	TGTGCCAGCAGTTCAGGGCACACTGAAGCTTTCTTT	CASSSGHTEAFF
TRBD2	TRBV2	-	TRBJ2-5	TGTGCCAGCGGGGAGGGCGGTGGTCGAAAAGAGACCCAGTACTTC	CASGEGGGRKETQYF
-	TRBV5-6	-	TRBJ2-3	TGTGCCAGCAGCTTCCGGACCAGCCGGGCAGATACGCAGTATTTT	CASSFRTSRADTQYF
-	TRBV15	once	TRBJ2-2	TGTGCCACCAGCAGAACCAAGCAGGGGACCGGGGAGCTGTTTTTT	CATSRTKQGTGELFF
-	TRBV9	-	TRBJ1-5	TGTGCCAGCAGCGTAGGTCAGGGAGGTGGTCAGCCCCAGCATTTT	CASSVGQGGGQPQHF
-	TRBV28	-	TRBJ1-6	TGTGCCAGCAGACCGACAGGCTACTCCTATAATTCACCCCTCCACTTT	CASRPTGYSYNSPLHF
-	TRBV19	once	TRBJ2-7	TGTGCCAGTAGTATTGCCTCCGGCACGGGAGAAACCTACTTCGAGCAGTACTTC	CASSIASGTGETYFEQYF
-	TRBV4-3	-	TRBJ1-2	TGCGCCAGCAGCCAAGACCCAGCTGCTAACTATGGCTACACCTTC	CASSQDPAANYGYTF
-	TRBV11-3	-	TRBJ2-5	TGTGCCAGCAGCTCCCCATTCACCAGGGTGGAGACCCAGTACTTC	CASSSPFTRVETQYF
TRBD1	TRBV10-3	-	TRBJ2-7	TGTGCCATCAGTCCCCCCCGGGACAGCTCGTACGAGCAGTACTTC	CAISPPRDSSYEQYF
TRBD1	TRBV9	once	TRBJ1-6	TGTGCCAGCGGACAGGGGTATAATTCACCCCTCCACTTT	CASGQGYNSPLHF
TRBD2	TRBV27	-	TRBJ2-1	TGTGCCAGCAGTTTAAGTTTTAGCGGGTCACACAATGAGCAGTTCTTC	CASSLSFSGSHNEQFF
-	TRBV7-9	-	TRBJ2-3	TGTGCCAGCAGCTCGGCCGGGGCGGCAGATACGCAGTATTTT	CASSSAGAADTQYF
TRBD1	TRBV7-9	-	TRBJ1-2	TGTGCCAGCAGCTCCGGACAGGTCTATGGCTACACCTTC	CASSSGQVYGYTF
TRBD2	TRBV5-5	-	TRBJ2-2	TGTGCCAGCAGCGGGAGCGGGGCCGACACCGGGGAGCTGTTTTTT	CASSGSGADTGELFF
-	TRBV3-1/TRBV3-2	-	TRBJ1-1	TGTGCCAGCAGCCGTAAGGGGAACACTGAAGCTTTCTTT	CASSRKGNTEAFF
-	TRBV15	-	TRBJ2-5	TGTGCCACCAGCAGAGAACGGGCCCCAGAGACCCAGTACTTC	CATSRERAPETQYF
TRBD1	TRBV6-1	-	TRBJ1-1	TGTGCCAGCAGTGAAGAAGACAGGGTGTGGACTGAAGCTTTCTTT	CASSEEDRVWTEAFF
TRBD2	TRBV7-8	-	TRBJ2-3	TGTGCCAGCAGCTCCCCCTTAGCGGGAGGTAGGGGCGATACGCAGTATTTT	CASSSPLAGGRGDTQYF
-	TRBV5-1	-	TRBJ1-4	TGCGCCAGGGATGGTGGGGTTAATGAAAAACTGTTTTTT	CARDGGVNEKLFF
TRBD1	TRBV29-1	-	TRBJ1-1	TGCAGCGTCGGACCCTCAGGGGGCGGGGGGTCGAACACTGAAGCTTTCTTT	CSVGPSGGGGSNTEAFF
TRBD1	TRBV28	once	TRBJ1-3	TGTGCCACCCTTCGACAGGGGGGGTCTGGAAACACCATATATTTT	CATLRQGGSGNTIYF
-	TRBV4-1	-	TRBJ1-2	TGCGCCAGCAGCCAACGACCACAGGGCGGTGGCTACACCTTC	CASSQRPQGGGYTF
-	TRBV7-8	-	TRBJ2-3	TGTGCCACTACCCCGAGGGAGGGGGCCTCAGATACGCAGTATTTT	CATTPREGASDTQYF
TRBD1	TRBV6-5	-	TRBJ2-5	TGTGCCAGCAGATACAGGGGACCTGAGACCCAGTACTTC	CASRYRGPETQYF
-	TRBV28	-	TRBJ1-1	TGTGCCAGCAGCCTTAGAAGGACTGAAGCTTTCTTT	CASSLRRTEAFF
TRBD1	TRBV18	once	TRBJ1-2	TGTGCCAGCTCAGTCGGACAGGGGCGTCCCTATGGCTACACCTTC	CASSVGQGRPYGYTF
-	TRBV28	-	TRBJ1-4	TGTGCCAGCAGTTTATTGGGGCAGGGTTCAGAAAAACTGTTTTTT	CASSLLGQGSEKLFF
-	TRBV18	-	TRBJ1-5	TGTGCCAGCTCACCAGGGTTGAATCAGCCCCAGCATTTT	CASSPGLNQPQHF
-	TRBV27	-	TRBJ2-7	TGTGCCAGCAGTTCTATCGGGACGCCGGCGGGGACCCGCTACGAGCAGTACTTC	CASSSIGTPAGTRYEQYF
TRBD1	TRBV15	-	TRBJ2-7	TGTGCCACCAGCAGCCACAGGACAGGGAGACGCGAGCAGTACTTC	CATSSHRTGRREQYF
TRBD2	TRBV25-1	-	TRBJ2-7	TGTGCCAGCAGTGAGGCAACTAGCGGATCCTACGAGCAGTACTTC	CASSEATSGSYEQYF
TRBD1	TRBV6-4	-	TRBJ1-6	TGTGCCAGCAGTGACGGACAGGGACGAAATTCACCCCTCCACTTT	CASSDGQGRNSPLHF
-	TRBV28	-	TRBJ1-6	TGTGCCAGCAGTTTAAATTGGGACAAGTATTCACCCCTCCACTTT	CASSLNWDKYSPLHF